The entry below gives a single TCR beta chain sequence along with its context. These data belong to a study of blood T cell repertoires in COVID-19. Clones were sequenced by immunoSEQ multiplex PCR, and TCRdb holds only the in-frame ones, with some missing. The sample contains approximately 150,000 clones, just under 85% of which appear only once. The germline V gene has CDR1 LGHDT and CDR2 YNNKEL (reference sequence). V lost 4 bases, J lost 7 bases, and 11 bases stayed unmatched. This CDR3 is built from 15 residues. The rearrangement uses TRBV3-1 (or the pseudogene TRBV3-2) and TRBJ2-7, with 9 positions matching TRBD1. Sequencing was done on a sample of PBMCs or T cells enriched from blood (not recorded which). This clonotype was obtained from a woman aged 45-65 years with acute COVID-19. The CDR3 bases are TGTGCCAGCAGCCGCCGACAGGGGGGGCCTGTGGAGCAGTACTTC. Translating gives CASSRRQGGPVEQYF.